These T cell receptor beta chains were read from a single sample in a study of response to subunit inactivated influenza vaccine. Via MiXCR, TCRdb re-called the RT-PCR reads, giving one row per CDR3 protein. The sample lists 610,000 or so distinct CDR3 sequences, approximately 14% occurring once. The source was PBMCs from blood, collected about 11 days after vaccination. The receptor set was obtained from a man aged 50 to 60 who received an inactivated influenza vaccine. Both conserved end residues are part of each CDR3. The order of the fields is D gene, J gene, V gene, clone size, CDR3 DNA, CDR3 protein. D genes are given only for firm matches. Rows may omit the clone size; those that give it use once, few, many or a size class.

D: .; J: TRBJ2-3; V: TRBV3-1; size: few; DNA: TGTGCCAGCAGCCAAGAGGACGTCGCCCTACACACAGATACGCAGTATTTT; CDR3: CASSQEDVALHTDTQYF
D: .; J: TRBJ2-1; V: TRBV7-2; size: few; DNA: TGTGCCAGCAGCAACCGGGCGACTTCCAATGAGCAGTTCTTC; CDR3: CASSNRATSNEQFF
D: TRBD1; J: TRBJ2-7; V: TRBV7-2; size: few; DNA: TGTGCCAGCAGCTCGGGGACAGCCTACTCCTACGAGCAGTACTTC; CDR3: CASSSGTAYSYEQYF
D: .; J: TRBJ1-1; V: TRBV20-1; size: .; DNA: TGCAGTGCTAGAGATATCCTGGGGGCTTTCTTT; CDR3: CSARDILGAFF
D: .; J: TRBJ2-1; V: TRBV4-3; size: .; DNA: TGCGCCAGCAGCCAACCGGGACGGAACAATGAGCAGTTCTTC; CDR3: CASSQPGRNNEQFF
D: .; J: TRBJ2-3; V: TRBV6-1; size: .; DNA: TGTGCCAGCAGACAGGGGGGGTCCTACACAGATACGCAGTATTTT; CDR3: CASRQGGSYTDTQYF
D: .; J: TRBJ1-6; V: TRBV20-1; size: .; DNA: TGCAGTGCTAGAACCCCAGGGGCCGTTAATTCACCCCTCCACTTT; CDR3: CSARTPGAVNSPLHF
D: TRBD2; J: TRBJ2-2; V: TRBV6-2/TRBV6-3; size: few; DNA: TGTGCCAGCAGTACCCGGACTAGCGGGGGGACTAACACCGGGGAGCTGTTTTTT; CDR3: CASSTRTSGGTNTGELFF
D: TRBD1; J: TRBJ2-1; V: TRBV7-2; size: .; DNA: TGTGCCAGCAGCTTAGAGGGGACAGTCAACAATGAGCAGTTCTTC; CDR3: CASSLEGTVNNEQFF
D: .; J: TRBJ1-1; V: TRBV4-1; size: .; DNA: TGCGCCAGCAGCCCACTGGGACGGCTGAACACTGAAGCTTTCTTT; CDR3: CASSPLGRLNTEAFF
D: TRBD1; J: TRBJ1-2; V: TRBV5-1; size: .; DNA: TGCGCCAGCAGCTTGGCGGGGACAGGGACCTATGGCTACACCTTC; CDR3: CASSLAGTGTYGYTF
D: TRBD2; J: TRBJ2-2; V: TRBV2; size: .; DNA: TGTGCCAGCTGGGGGGGGAACACCGGGGAGCTGTTTTTT; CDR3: CASWGGNTGELFF
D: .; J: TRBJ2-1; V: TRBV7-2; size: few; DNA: TGTGCCAGCAGCTTAAGCAGGCGGCGCAATGAGCAGTTCTTC; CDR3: CASSLSRRRNEQFF
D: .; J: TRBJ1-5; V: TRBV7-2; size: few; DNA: TGTGCCAGCAGCTCTTGGGGCAGTCTCAATCAGCCCCAGCATTTT; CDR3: CASSSWGSLNQPQHF
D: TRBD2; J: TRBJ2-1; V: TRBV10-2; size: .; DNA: TGCGCCAGCAGTCTCCTAGCGGGAGGGGGGAACAATGAGCAGTTCTTC; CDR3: CASSLLAGGGNNEQFF
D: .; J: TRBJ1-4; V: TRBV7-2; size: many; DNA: TGTGCCAGCAGCTTAGCATTTACCCGCGACATCGATGAAAAACTGTTTTTT; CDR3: CASSLAFTRDIDEKLFF
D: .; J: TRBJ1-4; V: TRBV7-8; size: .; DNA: TGTGCCAGCAGCTCCGGACATGCCGGGGAAAAACTGTTTTTT; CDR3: CASSSGHAGEKLFF
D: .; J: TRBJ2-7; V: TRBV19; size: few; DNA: TGTGCCAGTAGTATCTCGACAAGCGGATTCTCCTACGAGCAGTACTTC; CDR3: CASSISTSGFSYEQYF
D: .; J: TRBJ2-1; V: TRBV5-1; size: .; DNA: TGCGCCAGCAGCTTGTTTCGAGGGACATCGAATGATGAGCAGTTCTTC; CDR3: CASSLFRGTSNDEQFF
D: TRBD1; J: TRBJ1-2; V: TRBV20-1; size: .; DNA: TGCAGTGCCACGGGACAGTCGGCTCATGGCTACACCTTC; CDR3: CSATGQSAHGYTF
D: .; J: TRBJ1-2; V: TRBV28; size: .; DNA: TGTGCCAGCAGCCCGCCTGAGCACTATGGCTACACCTTC; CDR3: CASSPPEHYGYTF
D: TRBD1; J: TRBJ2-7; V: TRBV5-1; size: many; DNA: TGTGCCAGCAGCAGCGACAGGGGATCCTACGAGCAGTACTTC; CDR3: CASSSDRGSYEQYF
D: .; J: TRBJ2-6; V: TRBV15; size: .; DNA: TGTGCCACCAGCAGAGATCCCCCGGCAGGCTCTGGGGCCAACGTCCTGACTTTC; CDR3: CATSRDPPAGSGANVLTF
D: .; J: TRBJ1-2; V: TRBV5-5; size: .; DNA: TGTGCCAGCAGCCGGTCCCAGGGGAACTATGGCTACACCTTC; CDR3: CASSRSQGNYGYTF
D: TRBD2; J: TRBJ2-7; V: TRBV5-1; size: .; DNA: TGCGCCAGCAGGGAAAGGACTAGCACCTACGAGCAGTACTTC; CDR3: CASRERTSTYEQYF
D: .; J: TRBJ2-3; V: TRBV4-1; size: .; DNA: TGCGCCAGCAGCCAAGGTTTCCTCCTGGATACGCAGTATTTT; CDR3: CASSQGFLLDTQYF
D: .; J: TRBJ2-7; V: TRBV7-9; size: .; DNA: TGTGCCAGCAGCTTTGGGCCCAGACAGGTTGTGCAGTACTTC; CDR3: CASSFGPRQVVQYF
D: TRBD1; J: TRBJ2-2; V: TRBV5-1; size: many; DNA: TGCGCCAGCAGCGGAACAGGGGAATCGGACACCGGGGAGCTGTTTTTT; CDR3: CASSGTGESDTGELFF